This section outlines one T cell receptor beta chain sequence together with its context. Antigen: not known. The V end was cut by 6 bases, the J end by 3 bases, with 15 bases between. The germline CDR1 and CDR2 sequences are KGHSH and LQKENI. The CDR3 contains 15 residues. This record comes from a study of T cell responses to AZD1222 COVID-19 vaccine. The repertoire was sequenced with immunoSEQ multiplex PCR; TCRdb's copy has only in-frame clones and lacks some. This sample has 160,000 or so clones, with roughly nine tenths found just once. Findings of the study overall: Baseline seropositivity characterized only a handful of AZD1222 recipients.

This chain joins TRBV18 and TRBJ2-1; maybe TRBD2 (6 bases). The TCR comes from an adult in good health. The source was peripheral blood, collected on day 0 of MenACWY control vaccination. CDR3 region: CASSQRPGDYNEQFF. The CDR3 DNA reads TGTGCCAGCTCGCAACGCCCGGGAGACTACAATGAGCAGTTCTTC. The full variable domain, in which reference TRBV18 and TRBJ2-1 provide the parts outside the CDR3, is NAGVMQNPRHLVRRRGQEARLRCSPMKGHSHVYWYRQLPEEGLKFMVYLQKENIIDESGMPKERFSAEFPKEGPSILRIQQVVRGDSAAYFCASSQRPGDYNEQFFGPGTRLTVL.